What follows are 20 T cell receptor beta chains derived from one specimen sequenced in a study of T cells in Graves' hyperthyroidism and ophthalmopathy (dated by TCRdb to about 2019). Library preparation employed multiplex PCR. The instrument given in TCRdb is Illumina HiSeq 2000. TCR beta CDR3 regions were amplified from RNA transcripts. A first-round RT-PCR of the TCR CDR3 used the HTBI primer set with the Qiagen OneStep RT-PCR kit. TCRdb cleaned the public reads at Q25 with fastp, built clones with MiXCR and kept in-frame beta chains. Entries are consolidated by CDR3 protein sequence, retaining the most common genes and DNA. Across this sample there are nearly 750,000 distinct CDR3 sequences, with 30% to 40% seen only once. Around 29% of the sample comes from the top ten. Sequencing used blood. The source is a woman aged 40 to 50 with Graves' hyperthyroidism.

Comments on this clonotype: One base away lies a much larger clone, so this may be a sequencing read error. J is TRBJ2-7 and V is TRBV7-8; 7 nucleotides match TRBD1. This CDR3 has 14 residues. The V gene's germline CDR1 is SGHVS and CDR2 FQNEAQ. Here the CDR3 reads CVSSLQGVLSEQYF. CDR3 bases: TGCGTCAGCAGCTTGCAGGGGGTCCTATCTGAGCAGTACTTC.

Points on this clonotype: A read error may account for a junction end that differs from germline. V usage is TRBV11-2 and J usage is TRBJ2-7, with D unresolved. Germline lookup yields CDR1 SGHAT and CDR2 FQNNGV. CDR3 length equals 16 residues. The CDR3, as DNA: TGTGCCGGCAGCTTAGAAATTAAGAAGGGTTCCTACGAGCAGTACTTC. Its translation is CAGSLEIKKGSYEQYF. Full variable domain (remainder filled in from reference TRBV11-2 and TRBJ2-7): EAGVAQSPRYKIIEKRQSVAFWCNPISGHATLYWYQQILGQGPKLLIQFQNNGVVDDSQLPKDRFSAERLKGVDSTLKIQPAKLEDSAVYLCAGSLEIKKGSYEQYFGPGTRLTVT.

The chain links TRBV10-3 to TRBJ2-2; 8 bases are a match to TRBD2. V trimming: 8 bases; J trimming: 15 bases; junction bases outside the gene matches: 11. The CDR3 is made up of 12 amino acids. From germline, CDR1 is ENHRY and CDR2 SYGVKD. The CDR3 DNA follows: TGTGCCATCGCACCCGGGTTAGCGGGGATGTTTTTT. Translating it yields CAIAPGLAGMFF.

This clonotype was seen repeatedly, ten times or more. The genes are TRBV10-3 and TRBJ1-2; D is undetermined. The CDR3 loop spans 14 amino acids. Germline assignment: CDR1 ENHRY and CDR2 SYGVKD. V gave up 2 bases and J gave up 0 bases, with 7 bases separating them. In DNA form, the CDR3 reads TGTGCCATCAGTGAGCAAGGATCTAACTATGGCTACACCTTC. Translating it yields CAISEQGSNYGYTF.

The CDR3 sequence: CASTKTGTGTAYEQYF. CDR3 sequence (DNA): TGTGCCAGCACTAAAACAGGAACCGGGACAGCGTACGAGCAGTACTTC. The chain joins TRBV10-3 to TRBJ2-7; 7 nucleotides match TRBD1. V gave up 10 bases and J gave up 4 bases; unmatched junction bases: 19. The CDR3 consists of 16 residues. CDR1 and CDR2 from the germline V gene are ENHRY and SYGVKD.

The chain couples TRBV20-1 to TRBJ2-5, with 7 bases identical to TRBD1. Germline trimming cut 0 bases from V and 7 bases from J; bases unmatched to any gene: 14. Germline loops: CDR1 DFQATT, CDR2 SNEGSKA (reference sequence). The length of the CDR3 is 16 residues. The CDR3 spells CSARDYTGADGWTQYF. The CDR3 DNA sequence: TGCAGTGCTAGAGATTACACAGGGGCGGACGGGTGGACCCAGTACTTC.

This clonotype was picked up a small number of times. This chain joins TRBV19 and TRBJ1-2, with D maybe TRBD1 (6 bases). From germline, CDR1 is LNHDA and CDR2 SQIVND (reference sequence). The V end lost 6 bases, the J end lost 1 base, and 18 bases lay between the germline ends. The CDR3 is 16 residues long. The CDR3 DNA follows: TGTGCCAGTAGAGATAAAAAAACAGGGTTTAACTATGGCTACACCTTC. It yields the protein CASRDKKTGFNYGYTF.

The chain couples TRBV6-2 or TRBV6-3 to TRBJ1-1; D not certain. Germline CDR1 reads MNHEY; CDR2 reads SVGEGT. V lost 0 bases to trimming and J lost 11 bases, with 19 bases between them. The CDR3 is 15 residues long. The CDR3, as DNA: TGTGCCAGCAGTTACTCGTATCTGGTGACTCAGGCGGCTTTCTTT. Its protein product is CASSYSYLVTQAAFF.

As to this clonotype: The junction departs from germline at one end; a sequencing error may be responsible. This chain links TRBV7-2 with TRBJ1-4; D is ambiguous. This CDR3 has 15 residues. Germline assignment: CDR1 SGHTA and CDR2 FQGNSA. CDR3 protein: CASSRIVATNEKLFF. The CDR3, as DNA: TGCGCCAGCAGCCGGATCGTTGCAACTAATGAAAAACTGTTTTTT.

As concerns this clonotype: One junction end disagrees with the germline gene, perhaps due to a read error. This rearrangement joins TRBV7-9 to TRBJ1-1; a possible D gene is TRBD1 (5 bases). Germline loops: CDR1 SEHNR, CDR2 FQNEAQ (reference sequence). The CDR3 runs 13 residues. The CDR3 bases are TGTGCCAGCAGCGCAGGGTTGAACACTGAAGCTTCCTTT. Its protein is CASSAGLNTEASF.

This clonotype was detected many times. The chain has TRBV9 and TRBJ2-5; perhaps TRBD1 as D (5 bases). CDR1 is SGDLS, CDR2 YYNGEE, per germline. This CDR3 has 12 amino acids. The V and J ends lost 4 bases and 4 bases respectively, with 8 bases between them. CDR3 residues: CASSKGRETQYF. Here the CDR3 DNA reads TGTGCCAGCAGCAAGGGGCGAGAGACCCAGTACTTC. The full variable domain, in which reference TRBV9 and TRBJ2-5 provide the parts outside the CDR3, is DSGVTQTPKHLITATGQRVTLRCSPRSGDLSVYWYQQSLDQGLQFLIQYYNGEERAKGNILERFSAQQFPDLHSELNLSSLELGDSALYFCASSKGRETQYFGPGTRLLVL.

As to this clonotype: The junction does not match germline at one end; this may be a read error. This rearrangement joins TRBV11-2 to TRBJ2-7, with 12 bases fitting TRBD1. The CDR3 has 16 residues. CDR1 and CDR2 (germline): SGHAT, FQNNGV. The CDR3 reads CASSLDGGQGAYEQHF. CDR3 nucleotide sequence: TGTGCCAGCAGCTTAGACGGGGGACAGGGGGCCTACGAGCAGCACTTC. Complete variable domain (other parts from reference TRBV11-2 and TRBJ2-7): EAGVAQSPRYKIIEKRQSVAFWCNPISGHATLYWYQQILGQGPKLLIQFQNNGVVDDSQLPKDRFSAERLKGVDSTLKIQPAKLEDSAVYLCASSLDGGQGAYEQHFGPGTRLTVT.

About this clonotype itself: The junction shows a germline mismatch at one end, possibly a read error. V gene TRBV28 combines with J gene TRBJ2-7; D remains ambiguous. Looked up from germline, CDR1 is MDHEN and CDR2 is SYDVKM. The length of the CDR3 is 14 residues. CDR3 nucleotide sequence: TGTGCCAGCAGGCCCGTTCGGGTCTCCGACGAGCAGTACTTC. It codes for CASRPVRVSDEQYF.

Comment on this clonotype: A much larger clone sits a single nucleotide away, making a read error possible. The chain employs TRBV7-9 and TRBJ2-2; D might be TRBD2 (5 bases). This CDR3 region has 13 residues. Germline lookup yields CDR1 SEHNR and CDR2 FQNEAQ (reference sequence). The V and J ends lost 4 bases and 7 bases respectively, with 10 bases between them. The DNA for the CDR3 is TGTGCCAGCAGCTCTCAGAGGGACGGGGAGCTGTTTTTT. Residues: CASSSQRDGELFF.

The chain uses TRBV7-9 and TRBJ1-2; 8 bases fit TRBD1. The CDR3 runs to 15 residues. Germline trimming cut 1 base from V and 8 bases from J; bases unmatched to any gene: 9. Germline CDR1 reads SEHNR; CDR2 reads FQNEAQ (reference sequence). Here the CDR3 reads CASSLGAGQGQGYTF. In DNA, the CDR3 is TGTGCCAGCAGCTTAGGAGCTGGACAGGGTCAGGGCTACACCTTC. Combining the CDR3 with reference TRBV7-9 and TRBJ1-2 gives the whole variable domain DTGVSQNPRHKITKRGQNVTFRCDPISEHNRLYWYRQTLGQGPEFLTYFQNEAQLEKSRLLSDRFSAERPKGSFSTLEIQRTEQGDSAMYLCASSLGAGQGQGYTFGSGTRLTVV.

This clonotype was recorded at least ten times. V usage is TRBV2 and J usage is TRBJ2-5; TRBD1 aligns across 7 bases. CDR3 length: 14 residues. V gave up 7 bases and J gave up 5 bases; unmatched junction bases: 10. The V gene's germline CDR1 is SNHLY and CDR2 FYNNEI. The CDR3 sequence: CASTPGQLTETQYF. The CDR3, as DNA: TGTGCCAGCACCCCGGGACAGCTCACTGAGACCCAGTACTTC.

This clonotype was counted ten times or more. V usage is TRBV7-2 and J usage is TRBJ2-5; D is possibly TRBD2 (5 bases). The germline gives CDR1 SGHTA, CDR2 FQGNSA. V lost 1 base, J lost 12 bases, and 12 bases lay in between. The CDR3 loop spans 12 amino acids. The CDR3 DNA follows: TGTGCCAGCAGCTTAGACCCGGGAAAAGAGTACTTC. This translates into CASSLDPGKEYF.

This sequence joins TRBV7-9 and TRBJ2-7, with a weak D call TRBD1 (5 bases). The CDR3 is made up of 15 amino acids. In germline, CDR1 is SEHNR, CDR2 FQNEAQ (reference sequence). V lost 2 bases and J 6 bases, leaving 17 bases between the germline ends. The DNA of the CDR3 is TGTGCCAGCAGCTTACTCCCCCGGCTAGGGGCCGAGCAGTACTTC. It encodes CASSLLPRLGAEQYF.

V is TRBV15 and J is TRBJ1-5, with 8 bases aligning to TRBD1. The ends lost 5 bases at V and 7 bases at J; junction bases unmatched: 10. Germline V gene data show CDR1 as LNHNV and CDR2 as YYDKDF (reference sequence). CDR3 length: 15 amino acids. The CDR3, as DNA: TGTGCCACCAGCCCGGAGACAGGGGATAACCAGCCCCAGCATTTT. This codes for CATSPETGDNQPQHF.

This clonotype was picked up many times. The V and J genes are TRBV19 and TRBJ1-5; D not resolved. Germline V gene lookup returns CDR1 LNHDA and CDR2 SQIVND (reference sequence). The CDR3 covers 15 residues. The V gene lost 0 bases and the J gene lost 2 bases, with 8 bases spanning the gap. The CDR3 loop is CASSIDVIGNQPQHF. In DNA, the CDR3 is TGTGCCAGTAGTATAGACGTGATCGGCAATCAGCCCCAGCATTTT.